This T cell receptor beta chain was recorded in a study of Ad26.COV2.S vaccination and SARS-CoV-2 variants. Overall study: Donor was in the COV1001 Ad26.COV2.S trial arm.

Documented treatment: about 20 received Ad26.COV2.S at low or high dose, single or two shots; about 5 received placebo; per-sample allocation not given. Day 63 after the first vaccine or placebo injection was the time point for sampling. Here immunoSEQ multiplex PCR was the method, and the copy in TCRdb shows in-frame clones only, minus some. The sample holds roughly 350,000 clones, approximately 86% seen once. This CDR3 spans 14 amino acids. Between the trimmed V and J ends, which lost 3 bases and 8 bases, there was a span of 14 bases. CDR1 and CDR2 from the germline V gene are MGHRA and YSYEKL. This sample comprised peripheral blood, obtained in a trial of Ad26.COV2.S vaccine versus placebo. This sequence joins TRBV4-1 and TRBJ1-5, with a tentative D call TRBD1 (6 bases). This sequence originates from a person aged 18 to 59 who received the Ad26.COV2.S COVID-19 vaccine or a placebo. CDR3 sequence: CASSQLGGREPQHF. CDR3 DNA: TGCGCCAGCAGCCAGTTGGGGGGGCGAGAGCCCCAGCATTTT.